This T cell receptor (beta chain) emerged from a study of persistence of HIV-infected CD4 T cells. The libraries were made with immunoSEQ version 4 in survey mode. TCRdb's copy holds only in-frame clones and misses some; the assay was immunoSEQ multiplex PCR. The sample has 35,000 to 40,000 clones, around 80% seen once. Stimulation used 10 ug/mL lysate from CMV-infected fibroblasts. Sorted nonresponding memory CD4+ T cells were CD40L-negative, CD69-negative, CD45RO-high. This clone was counted only a few times. Its cognate antigen is unknown. This CDR3 has 13 amino acids. V trimming: 5 bases; J trimming: 1 base; junction bases outside the gene matches: 1. Germline V gene sequence: CDR1 SQVTM, CDR2 ANQGSEA.

V is TRBV29-1 and J is TRBJ2-2; 7 nucleotides align to TRBD1. The sequencing here drew on CD4+ T cells sorted from PBMCs after approximately 19-hour stimulation, taken from a patient who received antiretroviral therapy. This sequence originates from an adult man with HIV who was CMV-seropositive. The DNA for the CDR3 is TGCAGCGTTCGGGACAGGAACACCGGGGAGCTGTTTTTT. Protein: CSVRDRNTGELFF.